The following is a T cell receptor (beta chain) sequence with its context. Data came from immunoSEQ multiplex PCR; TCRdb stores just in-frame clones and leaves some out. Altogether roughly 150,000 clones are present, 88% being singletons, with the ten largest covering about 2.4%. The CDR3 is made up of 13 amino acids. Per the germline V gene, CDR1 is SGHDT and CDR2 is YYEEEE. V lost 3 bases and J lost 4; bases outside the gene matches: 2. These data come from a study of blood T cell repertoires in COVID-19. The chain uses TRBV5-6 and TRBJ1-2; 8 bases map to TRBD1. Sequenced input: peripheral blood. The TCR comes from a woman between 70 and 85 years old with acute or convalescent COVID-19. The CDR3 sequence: CASSSGQAYGYTF. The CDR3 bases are TGTGCCAGCAGCTCGGGACAGGCCTATGGCTACACCTTC.